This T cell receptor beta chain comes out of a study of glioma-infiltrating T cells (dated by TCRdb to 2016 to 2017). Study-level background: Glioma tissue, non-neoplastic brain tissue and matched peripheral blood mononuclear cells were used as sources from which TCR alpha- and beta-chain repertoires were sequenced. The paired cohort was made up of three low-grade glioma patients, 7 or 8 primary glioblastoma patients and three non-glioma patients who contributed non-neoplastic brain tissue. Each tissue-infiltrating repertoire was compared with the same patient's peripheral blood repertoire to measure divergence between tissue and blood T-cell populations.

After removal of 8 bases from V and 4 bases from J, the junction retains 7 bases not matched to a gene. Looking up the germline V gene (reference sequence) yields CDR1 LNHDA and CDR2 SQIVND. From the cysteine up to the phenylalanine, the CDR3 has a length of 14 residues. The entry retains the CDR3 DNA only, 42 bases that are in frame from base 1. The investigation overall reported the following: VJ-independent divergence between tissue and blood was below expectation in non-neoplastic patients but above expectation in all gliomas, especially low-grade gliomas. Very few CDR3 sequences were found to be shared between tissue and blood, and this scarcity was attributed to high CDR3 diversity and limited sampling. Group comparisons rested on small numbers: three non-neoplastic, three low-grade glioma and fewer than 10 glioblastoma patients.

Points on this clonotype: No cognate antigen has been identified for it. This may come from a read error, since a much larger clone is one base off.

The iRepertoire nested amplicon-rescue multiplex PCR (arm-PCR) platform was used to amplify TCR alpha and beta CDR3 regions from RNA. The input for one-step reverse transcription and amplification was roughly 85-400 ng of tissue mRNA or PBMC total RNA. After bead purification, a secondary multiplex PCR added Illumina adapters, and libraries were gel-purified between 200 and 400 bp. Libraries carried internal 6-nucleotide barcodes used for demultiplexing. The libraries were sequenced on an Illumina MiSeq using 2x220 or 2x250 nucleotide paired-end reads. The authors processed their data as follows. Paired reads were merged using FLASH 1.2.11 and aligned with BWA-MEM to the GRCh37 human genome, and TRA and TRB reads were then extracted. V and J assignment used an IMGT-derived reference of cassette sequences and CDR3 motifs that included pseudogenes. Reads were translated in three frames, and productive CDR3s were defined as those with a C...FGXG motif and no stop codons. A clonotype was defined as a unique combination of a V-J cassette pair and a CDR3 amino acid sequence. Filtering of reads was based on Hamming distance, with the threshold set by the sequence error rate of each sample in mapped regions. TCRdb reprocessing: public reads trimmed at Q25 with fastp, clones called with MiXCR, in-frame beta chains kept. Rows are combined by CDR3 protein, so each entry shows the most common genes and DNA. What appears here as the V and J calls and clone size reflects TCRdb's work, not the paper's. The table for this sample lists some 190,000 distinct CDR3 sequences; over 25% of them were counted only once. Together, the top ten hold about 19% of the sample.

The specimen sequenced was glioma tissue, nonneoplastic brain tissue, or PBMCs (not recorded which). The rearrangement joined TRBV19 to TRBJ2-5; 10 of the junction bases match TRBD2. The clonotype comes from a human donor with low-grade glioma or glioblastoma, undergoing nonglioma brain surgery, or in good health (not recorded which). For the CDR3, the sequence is CASGGPSGGETQYF. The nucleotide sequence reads TGTGCCAGTGGAGGGCCTAGCGGGGGAGAGACCCAGTACTTC. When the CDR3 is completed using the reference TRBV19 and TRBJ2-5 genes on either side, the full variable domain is DGGITQSPKYLFRKEGQNVTLSCEQNLNHDAMYWYRQDPGQGLRLIYYSQIVNDFQKGDIAEGYSVSREKKESFPLTVTSAQKNPTAFYLCASGGPSGGETQYFGPGTRLLVL.